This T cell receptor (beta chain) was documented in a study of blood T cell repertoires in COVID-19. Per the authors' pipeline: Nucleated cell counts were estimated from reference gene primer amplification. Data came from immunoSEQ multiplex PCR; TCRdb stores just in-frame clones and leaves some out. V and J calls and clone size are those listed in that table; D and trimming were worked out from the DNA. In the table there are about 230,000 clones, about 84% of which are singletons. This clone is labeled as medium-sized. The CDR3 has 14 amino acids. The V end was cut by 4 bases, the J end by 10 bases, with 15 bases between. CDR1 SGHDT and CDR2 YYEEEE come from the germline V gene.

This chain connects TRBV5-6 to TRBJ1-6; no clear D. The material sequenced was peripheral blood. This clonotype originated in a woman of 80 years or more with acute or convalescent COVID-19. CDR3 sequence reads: CASSKMTRGSPLHF. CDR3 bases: TGTGCCAGCAGCAAGATGACCCGGGGATCACCCCTCCACTTT.